This T cell receptor beta chain was sequenced for a study of brain T cells in children with intractable seizures. Some clones are missing from TCRdb's copy, which holds only in-frame ones; the method was immunoSEQ multiplex PCR. Counted here are just under 65,000 clones, approximately 95% occurring once; the ten biggest clones make up approximately 0.37%. At least one anti-epileptic drug was given before surgery. Findings and limits, study-wide: Clones missing pre-surgery may reflect undersampling of that blood sample.

Germline-derived CDR1 and CDR2 are SGHAT and FQNNGV. V was pared by 3 bases and J by 4 bases, with 9 bases between. The CDR3 extends over 13 amino acids. This clone was seen once. The antigen is unknown. The receptor comes from a boy younger than two with focal cortical dysplasia and intractable seizures. This chain joins TRBV11-2 and TRBJ2-5; D possibly matches TRBD1 or TRBD2 (5 bases each). The material was peripheral blood, obtained at surgery. The CDR3 nucleotides are TGTGCCAGCAGCTTTGGGGACCCAGAGACCCAGTACTTC. Translating it yields CASSFGDPETQYF.